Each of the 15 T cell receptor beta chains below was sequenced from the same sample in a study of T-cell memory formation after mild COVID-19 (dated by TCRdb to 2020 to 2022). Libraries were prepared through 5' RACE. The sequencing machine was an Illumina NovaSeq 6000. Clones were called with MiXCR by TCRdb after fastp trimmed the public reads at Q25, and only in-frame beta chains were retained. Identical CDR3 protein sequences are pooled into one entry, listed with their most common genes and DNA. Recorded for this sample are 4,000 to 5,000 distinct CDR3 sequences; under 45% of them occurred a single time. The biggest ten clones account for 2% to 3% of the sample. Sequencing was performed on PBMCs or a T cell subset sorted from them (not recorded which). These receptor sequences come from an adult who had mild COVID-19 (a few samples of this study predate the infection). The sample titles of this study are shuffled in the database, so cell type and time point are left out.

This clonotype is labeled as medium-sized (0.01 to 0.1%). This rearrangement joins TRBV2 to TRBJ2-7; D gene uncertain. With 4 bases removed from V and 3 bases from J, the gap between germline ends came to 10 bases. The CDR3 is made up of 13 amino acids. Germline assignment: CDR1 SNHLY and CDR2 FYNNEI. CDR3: CASSGSPVYEQYV. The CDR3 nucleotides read TGTGCCAGCAGTGGGTCGCCAGTCTACGAGCAGTACGTC.

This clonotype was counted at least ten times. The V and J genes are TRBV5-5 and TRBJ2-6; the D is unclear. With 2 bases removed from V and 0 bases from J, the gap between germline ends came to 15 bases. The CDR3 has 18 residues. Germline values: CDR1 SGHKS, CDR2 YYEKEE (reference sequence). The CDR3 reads CASSFLDPRISGANVLTF. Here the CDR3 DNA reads TGTGCCAGCAGCTTCTTAGACCCGAGAATCTCTGGGGCCAACGTCCTGACTTTC.

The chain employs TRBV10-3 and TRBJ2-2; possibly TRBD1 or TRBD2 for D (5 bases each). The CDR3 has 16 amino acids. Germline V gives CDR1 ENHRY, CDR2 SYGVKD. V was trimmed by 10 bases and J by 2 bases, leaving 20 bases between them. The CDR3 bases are TGTGCCACCGGTTACCGGGACCGGAAAAACACCGGGGAGCTGTTTTTT. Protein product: CATGYRDRKNTGELFF.

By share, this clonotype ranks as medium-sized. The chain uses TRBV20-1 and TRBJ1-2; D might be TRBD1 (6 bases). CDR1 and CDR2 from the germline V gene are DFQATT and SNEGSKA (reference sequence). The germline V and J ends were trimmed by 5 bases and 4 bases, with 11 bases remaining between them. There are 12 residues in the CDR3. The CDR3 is CSASDSTYGYTF. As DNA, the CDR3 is TGCAGTGCTTCGGACAGCACCTATGGCTACACCTTC.

Written as DNA, the CDR3 is TGCGCCAGCAGCCGAGACAATGAGCAGTTCTTC. Translating it yields CASSRDNEQFF. The V gene is TRBV5-1, the J gene TRBJ2-1; D is unclear. Looked up from germline, CDR1 is SGHRS and CDR2 is YFSETQ. The V and J ends lost 4 bases and 5 bases respectively, with 4 bases between them. The CDR3 covers 11 residues. Full variable domain (missing parts from reference TRBV5-1 and TRBJ2-1): KAGVTQTPRYLIKTRGQQVTLSCSPISGHRSVSWYQQTPGQGLQFLFEYFSETQRNKGNFPGRFSGRQFSNSRSEMNVSTLELGDSALYLCASSRDNEQFFGPGTRLTVL.

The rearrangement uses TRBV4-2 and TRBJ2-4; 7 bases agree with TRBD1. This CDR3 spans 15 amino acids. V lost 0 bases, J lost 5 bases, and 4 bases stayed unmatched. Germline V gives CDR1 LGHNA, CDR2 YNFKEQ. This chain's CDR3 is CASSQDEQGENIQYF. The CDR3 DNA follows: TGTGCCAGCAGCCAAGATGAGCAGGGGGAAAACATTCAGTACTTC.

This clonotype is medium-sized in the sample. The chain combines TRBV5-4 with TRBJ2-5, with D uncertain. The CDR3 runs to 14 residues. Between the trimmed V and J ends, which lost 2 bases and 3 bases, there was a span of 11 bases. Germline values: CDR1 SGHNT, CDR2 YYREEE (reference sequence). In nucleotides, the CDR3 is TGTGCCAGCAGCTTAGGCGGCAGAAAAGAGACCCAGTACTTC. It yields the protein CASSLGGRKETQYF. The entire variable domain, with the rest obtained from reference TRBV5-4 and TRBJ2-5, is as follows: ETGVTQSPTHLIKTRGQQVTLRCSSQSGHNTVSWYQQALGQGPQFIFQYYREEENGRGNFPPRFSGLQFPNYSSELNVNALELDDSALYLCASSLGGRKETQYFGPGTRLLVL.

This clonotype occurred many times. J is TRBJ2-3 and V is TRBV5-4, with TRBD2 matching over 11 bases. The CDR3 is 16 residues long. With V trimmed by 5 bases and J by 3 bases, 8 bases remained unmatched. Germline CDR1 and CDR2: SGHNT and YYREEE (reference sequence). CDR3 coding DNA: TGTGCCAGCAGAGGGGGACTAGCGGTTGGAACAGATACGCAGTATTTT. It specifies CASRGGLAVGTDTQYF.

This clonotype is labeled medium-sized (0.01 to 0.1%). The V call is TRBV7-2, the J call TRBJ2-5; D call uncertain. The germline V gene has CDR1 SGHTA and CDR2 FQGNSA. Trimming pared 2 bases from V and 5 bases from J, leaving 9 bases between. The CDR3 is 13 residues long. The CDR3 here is CASSLSPAETQYF. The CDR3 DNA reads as TGTGCCAGCAGCTTAAGTCCCGCGGAGACCCAGTACTTC.

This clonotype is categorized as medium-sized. CDR3 coding DNA: TGCGCCAGCAGCCTCACTTTGGGGGGGGTGAACACCGGGGAGCTGTTTTTT. Its protein product is CASSLTLGGVNTGELFF. The gene calls are TRBV4-1 and TRBJ2-2; TRBD2 matches 7 bases. Looked up from germline, CDR1 is MGHRA and CDR2 is YSYEKL. After removal of 4 bases from V and 1 base from J, the junction contained 9 bases not matched to a gene. The CDR3 length is 17 residues.

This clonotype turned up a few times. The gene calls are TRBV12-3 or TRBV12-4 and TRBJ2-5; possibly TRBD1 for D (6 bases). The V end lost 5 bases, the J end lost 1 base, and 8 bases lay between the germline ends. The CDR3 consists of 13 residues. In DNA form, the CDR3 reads TGTGCCAGCAGTCTAGGGGGCCAAGAGACCCAGTACTTC. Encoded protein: CASSLGGQETQYF.

CDR3 sequence (DNA): TGTGCCAGCATCCAGAGCGGGCAGGGGAACGAGCAGTTCTTC. This gives the protein CASIQSGQGNEQFF. The V call is TRBV12-3 or TRBV12-4, the J call TRBJ2-1; D could derive from TRBD1 or TRBD2 (6 bases each). V gave up 7 bases and J gave up 10 bases, with 20 bases separating them. This CDR3 is built from 14 residues.

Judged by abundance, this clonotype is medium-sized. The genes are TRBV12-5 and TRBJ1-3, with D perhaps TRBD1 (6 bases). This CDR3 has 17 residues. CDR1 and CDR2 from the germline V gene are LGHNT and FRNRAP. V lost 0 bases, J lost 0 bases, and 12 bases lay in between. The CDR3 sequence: CASGLVGHLLSGNTIYF. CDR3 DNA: TGTGCTAGTGGTTTGGTGGGACACCTTCTCTCTGGAAACACCATATATTTT.

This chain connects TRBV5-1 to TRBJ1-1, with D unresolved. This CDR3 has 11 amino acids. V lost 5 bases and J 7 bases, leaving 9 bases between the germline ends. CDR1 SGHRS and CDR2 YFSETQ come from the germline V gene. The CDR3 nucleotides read TGCGCCAGCAGACGGGGAAGTGAAGCTTTCTTT. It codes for CASRRGSEAFF.

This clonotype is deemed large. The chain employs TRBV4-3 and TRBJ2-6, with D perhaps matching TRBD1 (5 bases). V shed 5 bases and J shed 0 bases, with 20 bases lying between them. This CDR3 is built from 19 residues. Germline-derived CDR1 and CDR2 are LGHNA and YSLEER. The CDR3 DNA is TGCGCCAGCAGCAAAGGCCCAGCCGCAGGGAACTCTGGGGCCAACGTCCTGACTTTC. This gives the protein CASSKGPAAGNSGANVLTF.